The source of this TCR beta chain is a study of blood T cell repertoires in COVID-19. The assay was immunoSEQ multiplex PCR, and TCRdb's table has in-frame clones only and misses some. The sample lists about 140,000 clones, roughly 85% occurring once. The CDR3 covers 14 residues. The V and J ends lost 4 bases and 3 bases respectively, with 10 bases between them. In germline, CDR1 is MGHRA, CDR2 YSYEKL. Input material: PBMCs or T cells enriched from blood (not recorded which). The V and J genes are TRBV4-1 and TRBJ2-1; D gene unclear. This sequence was found in a woman in her forties or fifties who had recovered from COVID-19. CDR3 nucleotides: TGCGCCAGCAGCCCGAGTTACCGCTACAATGAGCAGTTCTTC. This sequence encodes CASSPSYRYNEQFF.